This passage covers 7 T cell receptor beta chains from one sample sequenced in a study of shared clonotypes between healthy human individuals (dated by TCRdb to 2020 to 2021). Library method: the immunoSEQ multiplex PCR assay. Entries here come from immuneACCESS through TCRdb and include only in-frame sequences with V and J called. Some clones fail to appear in such tables; in the studies checked, an unresolved V gene covers under half of the shortfall, and the cause of the remainder is unknown. The sample profile shows millions of clones; about 95% of them were found once. About 1.1% of the sample comes from the top ten. CD8 naive samples consisted of CD45RO-negative cells that were positively selected for CCR7, yielding a CD45RA+CCR7+ population without TemRA cells. The sequenced sample consisted of naive CD8+ T cells sorted from blood. Reading the label with the study, this specimen's cell subset or site is: CD45RA+CCR7+. All receptors come from a young man in good health.

The sample holds a few counts of this clone. This chain connects TRBV18 to TRBJ1-6; D is perhaps TRBD1 (5 bases). CDR1 KGHSH and CDR2 LQKENI come from the germline V gene. V was clipped by 4 bases and J by 10 bases, with 14 bases between them. CDR3 length: 14 residues. DNA for the CDR3: TGTGCCAGCTCACGGCCCGGGGGAGGCTCACCCCTCCACTTT. Amino acid sequence: CASSRPGGGSPLHF.

J is TRBJ1-4 and V is TRBV25-1; D gene ambiguous. Germline CDR1 MGHDK, CDR2 SYGVNS. CDR3 size: 13 residues. The V gene lost 1 base and the J gene lost 5 bases, with 5 bases spanning the gap. The CDR3 is CASSESLNEKLFF. The CDR3 DNA follows: TGTGCCAGCAGTGAATCCCTCAATGAAAAACTGTTTTTT.

The genes are TRBV7-8 and TRBJ1-4, with D perhaps TRBD1 (6 bases). The CDR3 spans 19 residues. Germline assignment: CDR1 SGHVS and CDR2 FQNEAQ. Deletions cut 0 bases from V and 0 bases from J, with 17 bases between. DNA of the CDR3: TGTGCCAGCAGCTTAGCGGAGACAGGAGACCTTGCAACTAATGAAAAACTGTTTTTT. Protein sequence: CASSLAETGDLATNEKLFF.

This chain uses TRBV7-2 with TRBJ2-1, with 9 bases aligning to TRBD2. There are 16 residues in the CDR3. Looked up from germline, CDR1 is SGHTA and CDR2 is FQGNSA. After removal of 5 bases from V and 9 bases from J, the junction contained 14 bases not matched to a gene. The CDR3 is CASSPIAGVRRGEQFF. DNA for the CDR3: TGTGCCAGCAGCCCCATAGCGGGGGTCCGTCGGGGTGAGCAGTTCTTC.

This clone occurred once. The CDR3, as DNA: TGTGCCAGTAGTATAGATCTAGAAGGGCCAGATACGCAGTATTTT. Its translation is CASSIDLEGPDTQYF. The chain uses TRBV19 and TRBJ2-3; D uncertain. Trimming removed 0 bases from V and 4 bases from J, with 11 bases in between. CDR1 and CDR2 from the germline V gene are LNHDA and SQIVND (reference sequence). This CDR3 contains 15 residues.

The rearrangement joins TRBV19 to TRBJ2-1; possibly TRBD2 for D (5 bases). From germline, CDR1 is LNHDA and CDR2 SQIVND (reference sequence). The CDR3 is 15 residues long. V was clipped by 6 bases and J by 2 bases, with 14 bases between them. This CDR3 is CASSGLVPAYNEQFF. CDR3 in DNA: TGTGCCAGTAGCGGACTGGTCCCTGCCTACAATGAGCAGTTCTTC.

The chain links TRBV5-6 to TRBJ2-3, with TRBD2 matching over 11 bases. CDR3 size: 13 residues. J was trimmed by 10 bases and V by 4 bases; bases with no gene match: 5. Per the germline V gene, CDR1 is SGHDT and CDR2 is YYEEEE. CDR3 amino acids: CASSITSGGAQYF. In DNA, the CDR3 is TGTGCCAGCAGCATCACTAGCGGGGGTGCGCAGTATTTT.